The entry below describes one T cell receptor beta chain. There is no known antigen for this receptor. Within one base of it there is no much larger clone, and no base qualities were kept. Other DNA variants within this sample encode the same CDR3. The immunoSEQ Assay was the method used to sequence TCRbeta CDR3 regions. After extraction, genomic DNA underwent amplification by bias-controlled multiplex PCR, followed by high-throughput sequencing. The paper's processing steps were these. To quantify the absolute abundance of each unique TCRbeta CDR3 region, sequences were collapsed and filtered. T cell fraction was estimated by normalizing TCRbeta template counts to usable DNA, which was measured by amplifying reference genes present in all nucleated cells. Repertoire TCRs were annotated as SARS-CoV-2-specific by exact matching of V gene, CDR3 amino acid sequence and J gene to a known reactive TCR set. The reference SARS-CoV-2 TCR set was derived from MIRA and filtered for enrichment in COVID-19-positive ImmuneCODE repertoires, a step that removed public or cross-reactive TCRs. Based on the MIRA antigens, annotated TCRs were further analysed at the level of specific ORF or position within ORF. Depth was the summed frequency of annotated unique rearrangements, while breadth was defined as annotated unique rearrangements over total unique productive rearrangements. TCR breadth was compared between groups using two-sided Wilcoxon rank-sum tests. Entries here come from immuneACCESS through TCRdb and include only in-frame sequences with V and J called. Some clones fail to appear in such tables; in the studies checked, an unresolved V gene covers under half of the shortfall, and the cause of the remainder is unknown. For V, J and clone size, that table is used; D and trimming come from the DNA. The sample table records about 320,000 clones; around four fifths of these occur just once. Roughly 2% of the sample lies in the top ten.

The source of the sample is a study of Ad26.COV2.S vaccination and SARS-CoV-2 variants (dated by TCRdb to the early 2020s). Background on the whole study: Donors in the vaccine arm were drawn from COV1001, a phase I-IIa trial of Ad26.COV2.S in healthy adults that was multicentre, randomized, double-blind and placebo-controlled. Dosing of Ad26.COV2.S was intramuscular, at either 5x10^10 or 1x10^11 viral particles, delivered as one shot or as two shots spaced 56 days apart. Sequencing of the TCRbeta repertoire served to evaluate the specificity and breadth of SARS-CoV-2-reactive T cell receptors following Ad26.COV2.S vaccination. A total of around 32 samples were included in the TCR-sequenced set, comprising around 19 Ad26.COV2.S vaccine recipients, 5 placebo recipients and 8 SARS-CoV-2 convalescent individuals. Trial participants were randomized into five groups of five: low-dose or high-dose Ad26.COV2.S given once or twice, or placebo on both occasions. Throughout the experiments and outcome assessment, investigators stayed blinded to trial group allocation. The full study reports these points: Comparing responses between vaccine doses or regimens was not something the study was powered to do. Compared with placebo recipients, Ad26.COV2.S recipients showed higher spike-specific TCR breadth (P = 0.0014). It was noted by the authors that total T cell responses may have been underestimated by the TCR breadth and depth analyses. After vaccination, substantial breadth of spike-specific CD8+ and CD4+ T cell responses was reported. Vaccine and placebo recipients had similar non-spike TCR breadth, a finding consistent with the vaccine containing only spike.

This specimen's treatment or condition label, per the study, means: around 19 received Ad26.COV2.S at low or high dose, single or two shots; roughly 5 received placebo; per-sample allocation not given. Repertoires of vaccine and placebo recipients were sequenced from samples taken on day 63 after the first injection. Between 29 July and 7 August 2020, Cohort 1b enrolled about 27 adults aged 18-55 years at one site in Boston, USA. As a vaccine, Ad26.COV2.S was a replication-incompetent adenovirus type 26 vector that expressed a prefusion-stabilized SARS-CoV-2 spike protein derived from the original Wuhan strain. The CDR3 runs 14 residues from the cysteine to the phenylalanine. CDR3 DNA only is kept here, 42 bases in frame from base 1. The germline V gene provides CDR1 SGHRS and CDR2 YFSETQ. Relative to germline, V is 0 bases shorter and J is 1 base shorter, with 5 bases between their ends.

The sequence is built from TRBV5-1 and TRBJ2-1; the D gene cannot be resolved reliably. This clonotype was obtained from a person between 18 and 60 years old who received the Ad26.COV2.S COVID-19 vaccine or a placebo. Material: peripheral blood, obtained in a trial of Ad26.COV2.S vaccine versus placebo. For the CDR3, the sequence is CASSLGQSYNEQFF. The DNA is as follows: TGCGCCAGCAGCTTGGGGCAGTCCTACAATGAGCAGTTCTTC.